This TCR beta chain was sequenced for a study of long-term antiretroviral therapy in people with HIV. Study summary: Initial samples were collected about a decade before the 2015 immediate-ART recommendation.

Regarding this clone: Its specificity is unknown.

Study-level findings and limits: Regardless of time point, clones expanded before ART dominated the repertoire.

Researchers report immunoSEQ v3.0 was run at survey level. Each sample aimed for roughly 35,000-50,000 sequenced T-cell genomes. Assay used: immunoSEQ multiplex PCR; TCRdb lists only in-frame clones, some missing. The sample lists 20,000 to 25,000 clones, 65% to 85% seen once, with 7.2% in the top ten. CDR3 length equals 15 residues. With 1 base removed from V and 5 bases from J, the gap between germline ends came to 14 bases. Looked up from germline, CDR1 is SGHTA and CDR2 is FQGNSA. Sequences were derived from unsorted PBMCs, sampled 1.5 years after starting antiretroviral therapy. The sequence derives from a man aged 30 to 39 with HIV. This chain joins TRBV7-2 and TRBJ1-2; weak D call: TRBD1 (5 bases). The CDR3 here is CASSLGGPASYGYTF. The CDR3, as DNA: TGTGCCAGCAGCTTAGGGGGACCGGCCTCATATGGCTACACCTTC.